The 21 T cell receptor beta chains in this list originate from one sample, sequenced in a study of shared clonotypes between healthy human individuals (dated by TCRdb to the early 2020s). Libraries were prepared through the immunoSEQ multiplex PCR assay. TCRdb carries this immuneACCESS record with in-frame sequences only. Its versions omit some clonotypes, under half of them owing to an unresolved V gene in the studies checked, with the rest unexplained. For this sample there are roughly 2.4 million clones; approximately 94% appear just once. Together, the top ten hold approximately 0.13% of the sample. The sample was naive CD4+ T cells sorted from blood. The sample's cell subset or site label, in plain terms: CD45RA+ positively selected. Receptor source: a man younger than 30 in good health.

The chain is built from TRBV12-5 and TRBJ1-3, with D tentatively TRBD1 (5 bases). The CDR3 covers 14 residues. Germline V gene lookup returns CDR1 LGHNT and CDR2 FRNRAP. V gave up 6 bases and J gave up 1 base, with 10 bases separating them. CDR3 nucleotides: TGTGCTAGTGGCCCAGGACATTCTGGAAACACCATATATTTT. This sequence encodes CASGPGHSGNTIYF.

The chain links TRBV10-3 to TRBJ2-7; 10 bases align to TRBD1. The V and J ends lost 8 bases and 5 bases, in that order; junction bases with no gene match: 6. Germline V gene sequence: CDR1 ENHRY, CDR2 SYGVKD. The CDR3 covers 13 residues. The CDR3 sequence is CAIAGQGNNEQYF. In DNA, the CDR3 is TGTGCCATCGCGGGACAGGGGAACAACGAGCAGTACTTC.

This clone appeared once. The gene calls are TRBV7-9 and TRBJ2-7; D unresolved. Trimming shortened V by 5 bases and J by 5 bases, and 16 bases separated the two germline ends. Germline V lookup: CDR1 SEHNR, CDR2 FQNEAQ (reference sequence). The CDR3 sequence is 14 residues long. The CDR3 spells CASSPANSFHEQYF. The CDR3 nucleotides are TGTGCCAGCAGCCCAGCTAATAGCTTCCACGAGCAGTACTTC.

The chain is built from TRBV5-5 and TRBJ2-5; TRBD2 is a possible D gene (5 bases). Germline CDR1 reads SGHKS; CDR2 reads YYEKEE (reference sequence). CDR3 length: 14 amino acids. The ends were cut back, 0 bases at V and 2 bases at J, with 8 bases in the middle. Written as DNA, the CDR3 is TGTGCCAGCAGCTTGGAGGGAGTACAAGAGACCCAGTACTTC. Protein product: CASSLEGVQETQYF.

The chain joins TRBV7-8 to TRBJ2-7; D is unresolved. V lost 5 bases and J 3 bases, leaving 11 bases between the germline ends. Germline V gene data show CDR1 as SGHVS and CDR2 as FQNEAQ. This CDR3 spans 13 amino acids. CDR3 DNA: TGTGCCAGCAGCCGACAAAGAGACTACGAGCAGTACTTC. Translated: CASSRQRDYEQYF.

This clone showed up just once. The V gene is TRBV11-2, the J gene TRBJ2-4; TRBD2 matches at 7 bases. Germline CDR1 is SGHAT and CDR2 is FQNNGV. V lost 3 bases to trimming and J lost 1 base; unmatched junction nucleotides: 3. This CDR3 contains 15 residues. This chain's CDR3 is CASSFTREAKNIQYF. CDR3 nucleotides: TGTGCCAGCAGCTTTACGCGGGAGGCCAAAAACATTCAGTACTTC.

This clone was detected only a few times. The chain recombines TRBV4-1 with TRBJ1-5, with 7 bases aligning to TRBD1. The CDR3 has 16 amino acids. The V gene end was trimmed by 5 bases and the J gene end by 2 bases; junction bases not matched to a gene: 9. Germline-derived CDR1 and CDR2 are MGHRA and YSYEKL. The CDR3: CASSSSTGWGNQPQHF. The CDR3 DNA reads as TGCGCCAGCAGCTCATCGACAGGGTGGGGCAATCAGCCCCAGCATTTT.

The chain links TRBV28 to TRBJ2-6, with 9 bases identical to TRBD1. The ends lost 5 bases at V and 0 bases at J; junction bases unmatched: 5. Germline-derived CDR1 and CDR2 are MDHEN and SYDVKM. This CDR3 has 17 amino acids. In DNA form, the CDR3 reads TGTGCCAGCAGTCCGGGACAGGGAGTCTCTGGGGCCAACGTCCTGACTTTC. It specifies CASSPGQGVSGANVLTF.

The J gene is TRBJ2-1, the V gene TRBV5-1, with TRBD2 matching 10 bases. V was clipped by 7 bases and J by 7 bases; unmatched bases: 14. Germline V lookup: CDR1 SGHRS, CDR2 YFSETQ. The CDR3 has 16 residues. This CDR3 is CASLPSLAGVRNEQFF. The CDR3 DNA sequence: TGCGCCAGCCTTCCCTCCCTAGCGGGAGTAAGAAATGAGCAGTTCTTC.

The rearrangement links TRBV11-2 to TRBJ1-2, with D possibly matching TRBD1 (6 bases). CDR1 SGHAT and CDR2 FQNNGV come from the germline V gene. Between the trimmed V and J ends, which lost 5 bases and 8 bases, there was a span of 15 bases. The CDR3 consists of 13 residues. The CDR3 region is CASSVGEGTGYTF. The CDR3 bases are TGTGCCAGCAGCGTGGGGGAGGGGACAGGCTACACCTTC.

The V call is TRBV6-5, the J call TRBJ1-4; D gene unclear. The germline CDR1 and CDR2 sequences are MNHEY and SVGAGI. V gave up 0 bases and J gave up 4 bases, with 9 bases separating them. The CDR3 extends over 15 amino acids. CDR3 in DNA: TGTGCCAGCAGTTACTCATGGGCAGTTAATGAAAAACTGTTTTTT. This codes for CASSYSWAVNEKLFF.

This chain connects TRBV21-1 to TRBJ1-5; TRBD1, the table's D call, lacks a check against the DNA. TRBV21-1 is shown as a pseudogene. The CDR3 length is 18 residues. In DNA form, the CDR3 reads TGTGCCAGCAGCCCTCCGGGACAGGGGATTTGGGGCGATCAGCCCCAGCATTTT. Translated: CASSPPGQGIWGDQPQHF.

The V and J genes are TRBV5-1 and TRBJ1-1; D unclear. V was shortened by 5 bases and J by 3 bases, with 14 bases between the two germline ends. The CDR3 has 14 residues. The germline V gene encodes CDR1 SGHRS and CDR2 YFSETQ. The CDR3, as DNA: TGCGCCAGCAGAGCCCAAGTGTCAGACACTGAAGCTTTCTTT. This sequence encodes CASRAQVSDTEAFF. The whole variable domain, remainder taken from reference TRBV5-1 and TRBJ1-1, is KAGVTQTPRYLIKTRGQQVTLSCSPISGHRSVSWYQQTPGQGLQFLFEYFSETQRNKGNFPGRFSGRQFSNSRSEMNVSTLELGDSALYLCASRAQVSDTEAFFGQGTRLTVV.

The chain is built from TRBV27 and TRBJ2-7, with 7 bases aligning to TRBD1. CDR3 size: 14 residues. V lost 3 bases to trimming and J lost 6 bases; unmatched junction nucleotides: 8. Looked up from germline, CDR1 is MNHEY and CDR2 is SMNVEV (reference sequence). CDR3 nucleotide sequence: TGTGCCAGCAGTTTGGGTGACAGGGTCGGCGAGCAGTACTTC. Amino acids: CASSLGDRVGEQYF.

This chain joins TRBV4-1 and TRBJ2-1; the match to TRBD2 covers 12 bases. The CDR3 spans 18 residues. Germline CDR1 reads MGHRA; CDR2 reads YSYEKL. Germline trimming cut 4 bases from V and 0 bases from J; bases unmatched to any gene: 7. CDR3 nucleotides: TGCGCCAGCAGCCCAGACCCTAGCGGGAGGGCCTCCTACAATGAGCAGTTCTTC. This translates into CASSPDPSGRASYNEQFF.

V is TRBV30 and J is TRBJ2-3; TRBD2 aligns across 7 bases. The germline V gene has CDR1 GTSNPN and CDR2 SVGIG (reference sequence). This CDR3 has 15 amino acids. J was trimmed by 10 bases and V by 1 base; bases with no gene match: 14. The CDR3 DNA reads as TGTGCCTGGAGTGCGGGGGGAGGCCCCGGGTATGCGCAGTATTTT. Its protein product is CAWSAGGGPGYAQYF.

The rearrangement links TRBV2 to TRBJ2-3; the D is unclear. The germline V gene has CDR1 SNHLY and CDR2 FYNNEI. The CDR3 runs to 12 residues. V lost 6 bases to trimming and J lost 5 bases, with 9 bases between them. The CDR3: CASRRDEDTQYF. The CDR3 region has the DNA TGTGCCAGCAGAAGAGACGAAGATACGCAGTATTTT.

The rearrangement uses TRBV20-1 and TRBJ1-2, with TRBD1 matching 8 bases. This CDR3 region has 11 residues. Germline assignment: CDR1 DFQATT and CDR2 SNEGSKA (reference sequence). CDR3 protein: CSAGQVYGYTF. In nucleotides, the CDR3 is TGCAGCGCGGGACAGGTCTATGGCTACACCTTC.

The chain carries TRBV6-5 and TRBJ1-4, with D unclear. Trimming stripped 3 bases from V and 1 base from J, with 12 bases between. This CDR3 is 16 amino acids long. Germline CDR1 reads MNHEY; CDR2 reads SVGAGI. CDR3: CASSYRSGLTNEKLFF. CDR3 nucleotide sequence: TGTGCCAGCAGTTATAGGTCGGGGTTAACTAATGAAAAACTGTTTTTT.

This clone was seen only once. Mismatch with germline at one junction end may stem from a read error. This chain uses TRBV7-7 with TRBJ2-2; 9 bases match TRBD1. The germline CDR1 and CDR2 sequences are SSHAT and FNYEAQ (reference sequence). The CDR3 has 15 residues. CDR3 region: CASSQGQGWPGELFF. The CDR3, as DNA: TGTGCTAGCAGCCAAGGACAGGGGTGGCCCGGGGAGCTGTTTTTT.

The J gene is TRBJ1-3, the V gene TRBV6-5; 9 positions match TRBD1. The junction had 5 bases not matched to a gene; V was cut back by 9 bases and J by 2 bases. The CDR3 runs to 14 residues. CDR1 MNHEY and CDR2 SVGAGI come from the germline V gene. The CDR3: CASTDRGTGNTIYF. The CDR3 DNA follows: TGTGCCAGTACCGACAGGGGGACTGGAAACACCATATATTTT.